These T cell receptor beta chains were read from a single sample in a study of cytomegalovirus exposure and HLA in healthy donors. Libraries were prepared by immunoSEQ multiplex PCR; TCRdb keeps only in-frame clonotypes and omits some of them. The repertoire has about 150,000 clones, 86% of them found once; the top ten carry approximately 2%. The sequencing sample was made of PBMCs. The source is a woman under 30 in good health and CMV-seronegative. CDR3s leave out the opening cysteine and the closing phenylalanine or tryptophan.

J: TRBJ2-2
V: TRBV2
CDR3: ASSELAGATGELF

J: TRBJ1-2
V: TRBV9
CDR3: ASSVAQALLWEGYT

J: TRBJ2-2
V: TRBV7-7
CDR3: ASSLVPAGELF

J: TRBJ2-7
V: TRBV10-2
CDR3: ASSEVTGGGFEQY

J: TRBJ2-3
V: TRBV10-3
CDR3: AISEGLAGNTDTQY

J: TRBJ1-2
V: TRBV10-3
CDR3: AISIDSQSYGYT

J: TRBJ2-7
V: TRBV10-3
CDR3: AISEPSGSYPEQY

J: TRBJ2-1
V: TRBV6-6
CDR3: ASSYEGPTYNEQF

J: TRBJ1-1
V: TRBV6-5
CDR3: ASSYSQPTEAF

J: TRBJ2-3
V: TRBV28
CDR3: ASSSLPDTQY

J: TRBJ1-1
V: TRBV7-9
CDR3: SSIDRPRGMNTEAF

J: TRBJ1-2
V: TRBV27
CDR3: ASSLGTGKGYT

J: TRBJ2-7
V: TRBV28
CDR3: ASSLGGGRFSYEQY

J: TRBJ1-2
V: TRBV7-8
CDR3: ASSSSPGQNYGYT

J: TRBJ1-2
V: TRBV6-5
CDR3: ASTRGGRAGYT

J: TRBJ1-1
V: TRBV11-3
CDR3: ASSLDSGDTEAF

J: TRBJ2-1
V: TRBV5-5
CDR3: ASSLGPLPSGGNEQF

J: TRBJ1-1
V: TRBV28
CDR3: ASRTGTRDTEAF

J: TRBJ1-4
V: TRBV6-1
CDR3: ASSWSGGEKLF

J: TRBJ2-2
V: TRBV4-2
CDR3: ASSQPRGGVKNTGELF

J: TRBJ1-3
V: TRBV7-8
CDR3: ASSPQGPGNTIY

J: TRBJ2-3
V: TRBV18
CDR3: ASSHGLAGGKGTDTQY

J: TRBJ1-2
V: TRBV6-1
CDR3: ASSEGRGYGYT

J: TRBJ2-1
V: TRBV5-4
CDR3: ASGPAGTSGTTYNEQF

J: TRBJ2-1
V: TRBV11-3
CDR3: ASSLDHYNEQF

J: TRBJ2-1
V: TRBV27
CDR3: ASSWGGGFNEQF

J: .
V: TRBV30
CDR3: AWSVLSDEQY